This T cell receptor beta chain is from a study of blood T cell repertoires in COVID-19. Looking at the study overall: The origin of the acute and convalescent COVID-19 samples was the United States, Italy and Spain. PBMCs, B-cell-depleted T cells, or T cells provided the cDNA or gDNA that made up the material.

Authors' analysis steps: How many nucleated cells were present was estimated from reference gene primer amplification. This table comes from immunoSEQ multiplex PCR, and its TCRdb copy is limited to in-frame clones, with some not included. That table is the source of V, J and clone size, and D and trimming were worked out from the DNA. The sample records under 170,000 clones, around four fifths being singletons. The CDR3 runs to 13 residues. Deletions cut 1 base from V and 9 bases from J, with 10 bases between. From germline, CDR1 is SGHNT and CDR2 YENEEA. This TCR was recovered from a man aged 65-85 years with acute or convalescent COVID-19. The sequenced material came from peripheral blood. The rearrangement uses TRBV11-3 and TRBJ2-1, with a tentative D call TRBD1 (6 bases). The CDR3 loop reads CASSLVGRGEQFF. The CDR3, as DNA: TGTGCCAGCAGCTTAGTTGGCAGGGGTGAGCAGTTCTTC.